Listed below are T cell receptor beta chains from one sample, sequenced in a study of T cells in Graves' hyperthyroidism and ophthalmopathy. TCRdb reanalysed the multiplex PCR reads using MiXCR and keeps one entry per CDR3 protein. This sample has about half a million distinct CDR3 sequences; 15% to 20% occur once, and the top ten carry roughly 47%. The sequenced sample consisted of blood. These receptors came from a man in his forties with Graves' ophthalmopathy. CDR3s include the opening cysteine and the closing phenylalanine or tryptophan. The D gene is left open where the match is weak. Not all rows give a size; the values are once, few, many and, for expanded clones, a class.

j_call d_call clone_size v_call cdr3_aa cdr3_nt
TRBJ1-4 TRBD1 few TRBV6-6 CASSYSTGRGFNEKLFF TGTGCCAGCAGTTACTCGACAGGGAGAGGCTTTAATGAAAAACTGTTTTTT
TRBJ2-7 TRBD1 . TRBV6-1 CASSQGQVYEQYF TGTGCCAGCAGTCAGGGACAGGTCTACGAGCAGTACTTC
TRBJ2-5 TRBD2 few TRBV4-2 CASSQGQRGFSETQYF TGTGCCAGCAGCCAAGGGCAGCGGGGGTTCAGTGAGACCCAGTACTTC
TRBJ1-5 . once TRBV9 CASSVGVDQPQHF TGTGCCAGCAGCGTCGGGGTCGATCAGCCCCAGCATTTT
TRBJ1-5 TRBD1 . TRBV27 CASSLVTGGNQPQHF TGTGCCAGCAGTTTAGTTACAGGGGGCAATCAGCCCCAGCATTTT
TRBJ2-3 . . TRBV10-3 CAISELAGPPENTQYF TGTGCCATCAGTGAGTTGGCGGGGCCTCCGGAAAATACGCAGTATTTT
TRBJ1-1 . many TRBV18 CASGERGVTEAFF TGTGCCAGCGGCGAGAGGGGAGTGACTGAAGCTTTCTTT
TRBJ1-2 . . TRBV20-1 CSGPYQGNYGYTF TGCAGTGGCCCCTATCAGGGGAACTATGGCTACACCTTC
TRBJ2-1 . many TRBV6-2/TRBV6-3 CASSYLGRAPNEQFF TGTGCCAGCAGTTACTTGGGTAGAGCCCCCAATGAGCAGTTCTTC
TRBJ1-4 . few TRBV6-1 CASGTRAAGNEKLFF TGTGCCAGCGGAACCAGGGCGGCGGGAAATGAAAAACTGTTTTTT
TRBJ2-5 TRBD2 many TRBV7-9 CASSLNLAGVEETQYF TGTGCCAGCAGCTTGAATCTAGCGGGAGTGGAAGAGACCCAGTACTTC
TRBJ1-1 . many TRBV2 CASSQPPSGAFF TGTGCCAGCAGCCAGCCCCCAAGTGGGGCTTTCTTT
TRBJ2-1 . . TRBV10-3 CAISEQSSYNEQFF TGTGCCATCAGTGAACAGAGCTCCTACAATGAGCAGTTCTTC
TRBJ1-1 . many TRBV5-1 CASSLYTGGTEAFF TGCGCCAGCAGCTTGTACACGGGAGGGACTGAAGCTTTCTTT
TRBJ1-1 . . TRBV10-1 CASSESRFGDRDTEAFF TGCGCCAGCAGTGAGTCGAGATTCGGAGACCGAGACACTGAAGCTTTCTTT
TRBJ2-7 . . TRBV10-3 CAISDGTLRPYEQYF TGTGCCATCAGTGATGGGACACTAAGACCCTACGAGCAGTACTTC
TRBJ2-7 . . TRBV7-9 CASTPSARSSYEQYF TGTGCCAGCACCCCTAGCGCCAGGTCCTCCTACGAGCAGTACTTC
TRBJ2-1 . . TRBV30 CAWSLSDNEQFF TGTGCCTGGAGTTTGTCCGACAATGAGCAGTTCTTC
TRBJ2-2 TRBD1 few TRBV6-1 CASSPTHWDRTDGELFF TGTGCCAGCAGTCCAACTCACTGGGACAGGACAGACGGGGAGCTGTTTTTT
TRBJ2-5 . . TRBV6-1 CASSEAMGEWETQYF TGTGCCAGCAGTGAAGCGATGGGGGAGTGGGAGACCCAGTACTTC
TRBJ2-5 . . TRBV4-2 CASSQDVGPMETQYF TGTGCCAGCAGCCAAGATGTCGGACCGATGGAGACCCAGTACTTC
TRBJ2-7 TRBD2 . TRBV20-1 CSAQLIAGEDEQYF TGCAGTGCTCAGCTAATAGCGGGAGAGGACGAGCAGTACTTC
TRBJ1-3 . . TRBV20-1 CSARTGFGNTIYF TGCAGTGCTAGGACAGGTTTTGGAAACACCATATATTTT
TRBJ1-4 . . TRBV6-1 CASRKGGPNEKLFF TGTGCCAGCAGAAAGGGGGGGCCGAATGAAAAACTGTTTTTT
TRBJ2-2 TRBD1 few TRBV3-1 CASRQQGRYTGELFF TGTGCCAGCAGACAACAGGGGCGGTACACCGGGGAGCTGTTTTTT
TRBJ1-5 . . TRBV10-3 CATGDSNQPQHF TGTGCCACCGGGGATAGCAATCAGCCCCAGCATTTT
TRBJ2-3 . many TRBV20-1 CSASTRGPSTDTQYF TGCAGTGCTAGTACTCGCGGGCCTAGCACAGATACGCAGTATTTT
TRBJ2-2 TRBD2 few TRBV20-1 CSASGSGRARTGELFF TGCAGTGCTAGCGGGAGCGGGAGGGCCCGGACCGGGGAGCTGTTTTTT
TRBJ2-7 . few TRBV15 CATSAPLDMERPFYEQYF TGTGCCACCAGCGCCCCGCTAGATATGGAGCGGCCGTTCTACGAGCAGTACTTC
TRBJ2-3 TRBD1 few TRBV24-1 CATSLTGGTDTQYF TGTGCCACCAGTCTGACAGGGGGCACAGATACGCAGTATTTT
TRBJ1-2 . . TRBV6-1 CASHEGHYGYTF TGTGCCAGCCACGAGGGCCACTATGGCTACACCTTC
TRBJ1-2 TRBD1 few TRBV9 CASSERLWTGGDYGYTF TGTGCCAGCAGCGAGAGACTTTGGACAGGGGGCGACTATGGCTACACCTTC
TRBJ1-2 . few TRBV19 CASSLYQGTFGYTF TGTGCCAGTAGCTTATACCAGGGGACTTTTGGCTACACCTTC
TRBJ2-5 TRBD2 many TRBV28 CASSWLAGGPETQYF TGTGCCAGCAGTTGGCTAGCGGGAGGGCCAGAGACCCAGTACTTC
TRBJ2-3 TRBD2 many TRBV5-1 CASSLDAGGTTLDTQYF TGCGCCAGCAGCTTGGACGCCGGGGGGACGACTCTGGATACGCAGTATTTT